What follows are 15 T cell receptor beta chains derived from one specimen sequenced in a study of OX40 agonist ivuxolimab in advanced cancers. Profiling relied on immunoSEQ multiplex PCR, and the TCRdb table lists in-frame clones only, not all of them. The table includes roughly 32,000 clones, approximately 90% detected once. The sequenced sample was CD4+ or CD8+ T cells sorted from blood, obtained in a trial of the OX40 agonist ivuxolimab. These receptors originate from an adult with an advanced solid tumor such as melanoma, head and neck, liver or kidney cancer.

V is TRBV5-1 and J is TRBJ2-7; the D is unclear. V dropped 3 bases and J dropped 4 bases, with 11 bases sitting between them. The CDR3 runs 13 residues. Germline CDR1 and CDR2: SGHRS and YFSETQ. The CDR3 DNA reads as TGCGCCAGCAGCTCCAACGTAGGTTACGAGCAGTACTTC. Amino acid sequence: CASSSNVGYEQYF.

V and J are TRBV9 and TRBJ2-7; 10 nucleotides match TRBD1. In germline, CDR1 is SGDLS, CDR2 YYNGEE. Trimming cost V 3 bases and J 2 bases; bases outside gene matches: 5. This CDR3 has 15 amino acids. CDR3: CASSEGQGWAYEQYF. The CDR3 nucleotides read TGTGCCAGCAGCGAGGGACAGGGGTGGGCCTACGAGCAGTACTTC. The full variable domain, rest sourced from reference TRBV9 and TRBJ2-7, is DSGVTQTPKHLITATGQRVTLRCSPRSGDLSVYWYQQSLDQGLQFLIQYYNGEERAKGNILERFSAQQFPDLHSELNLSSLELGDSALYFCASSEGQGWAYEQYFGPGTRLTVT.

The chain has TRBV5-5 and TRBJ2-2, with D tentatively TRBD2 (7 bases). V was shortened by 4 bases and J by 0 bases, with 13 bases between the two germline ends. Germline V gene sequence: CDR1 SGHKS, CDR2 YYEKEE (reference sequence). The CDR3 consists of 16 residues. This CDR3 is CASSPEGGTNTGELFF. DNA for the CDR3: TGTGCCAGCAGCCCGGAGGGGGGGACGAACACCGGGGAGCTGTTTTTT. The variable domain in full, completed from reference TRBV5-5 and TRBJ2-2, reads DAGVTQSPTHLIKTRGQQVTLRCSPISGHKSVSWYQQVLGQGPQFIFQYYEKEERGRGNFPDRFSARQFPNYSSELNVNALLLGDSALYLCASSPEGGTNTGELFFGEGSRLTVL.

In DNA, the CDR3 is TGTGCCAGCAGCCAAGGGACAGGGGGTTCCGGGGAGCTGTTTTTT. It encodes CASSQGTGGSGELFF. The chain joins TRBV4-2 to TRBJ2-2, with TRBD1 matching over 10 bases. The CDR3 length is 15 residues. The ends lost 1 base at V and 6 bases at J; junction bases unmatched: 2. The germline CDR1 and CDR2 sequences are LGHNA and YNFKEQ.

The chain couples TRBV10-3 to TRBJ1-1; TRBD1 matches at 9 bases. The CDR3 consists of 14 residues. J gave up 6 bases and V 3 bases, and 5 bases lay outside the gene matches. The germline gives CDR1 ENHRY, CDR2 SYGVKD. CDR3 amino acids: CAISDPDRGAEAFF. The CDR3, as DNA: TGTGCCATCAGTGACCCGGACAGGGGAGCTGAAGCTTTCTTT.

The genes are TRBV5-4 and TRBJ2-1; 8 bases map to TRBD2. Germline loops: CDR1 SGHNT, CDR2 YYREEE (reference sequence). This CDR3 comprises 19 residues. V lost 0 bases, J lost 0 bases, and 11 bases stayed unmatched. The CDR3 is CASSLGLPSGWSSYNEQFF. The CDR3 nucleotides are TGTGCCAGCAGCTTGGGTCTGCCTAGCGGGTGGAGCTCCTACAATGAGCAGTTCTTC.

By share, this clone counts as medium-sized. The chain carries TRBV19 and TRBJ2-1, with 8 nucleotides matching TRBD2. The CDR3 consists of 15 residues. The ends lost 5 bases at V and 2 bases at J; junction bases unmatched: 5. Germline CDR1 is LNHDA and CDR2 is SQIVND (reference sequence). The CDR3 DNA is TGTGCCAGTAGTTCCGTAGCGGGGCCCTACAATGAGCAGTTCTTC. Residues: CASSSVAGPYNEQFF.

This chain uses TRBV2 with TRBJ2-7; no reliable D call. From germline, CDR1 is SNHLY and CDR2 FYNNEI. Trimming cost V 1 base and J 2 bases, with 9 bases left between them. The CDR3 has 14 residues. In nucleotides, the CDR3 is TGTGCCAGCAGTGAAGACTCCCCGGCCTACGAGCAGTACTTC. The encoded protein is CASSEDSPAYEQYF.

This clone was detected only once. The rearrangement uses TRBV4-2 and TRBJ2-7; TRBD1 aligns across 9 bases. V was clipped by 1 base and J by 5 bases; unmatched bases: 12. Germline values: CDR1 LGHNA, CDR2 YNFKEQ. The CDR3 has 17 amino acids. Here the CDR3 DNA reads TGTGCCAGCAGCCAAGGGTACGGGACAGGGACGTCCGACGAGCAGTACTTC. Translating gives CASSQGYGTGTSDEQYF.

The J gene is TRBJ2-7, the V gene TRBV6-5; 8 bases are shared with TRBD1. This CDR3 is 14 amino acids long. V dropped 2 bases and J dropped 6; count of bases not matched to a gene: 6. CDR1 MNHEY and CDR2 SVGAGI come from the germline V gene. CDR3 loop: CASSYGQGLPEQYF. For the CDR3, the DNA is TGTGCCAGCAGTTACGGACAGGGATTACCCGAGCAGTACTTC.

The chain recombines TRBV5-5 with TRBJ2-7; D is perhaps TRBD1 (5 bases). V was trimmed by 5 bases and J by 6 bases, leaving 12 bases between them. The CDR3 runs to 12 residues. The germline CDR1 and CDR2 sequences are SGHKS and YYEKEE (reference sequence). The chain's CDR3 is CASRVDSSEQYF. The CDR3 bases are TGTGCCAGCAGGGTAGACAGTTCCGAGCAGTACTTC. The variable domain in full, completed from reference TRBV5-5 and TRBJ2-7, reads DAGVTQSPTHLIKTRGQQVTLRCSPISGHKSVSWYQQVLGQGPQFIFQYYEKEERGRGNFPDRFSARQFPNYSSELNVNALLLGDSALYLCASRVDSSEQYFGPGTRLTVT.

This rearrangement joins TRBV19 to TRBJ2-7, with 12 bases fitting TRBD2. The V and J ends lost 5 bases and 3 bases, in that order; junction bases with no gene match: 5. The CDR3 runs to 15 residues. Looked up from germline, CDR1 is LNHDA and CDR2 is SQIVND (reference sequence). For the CDR3, the DNA is TGTGCCAGTAGTTTCCTAGCGGGGGGGGACTACGAGCAGTACTTC. It yields the protein CASSFLAGGDYEQYF.

This chain joins TRBV28 and TRBJ2-7, with D perhaps TRBD1 (5 bases). CDR3 length: 12 amino acids. The V end lost 8 bases, the J end lost 2 bases, and 10 bases lay between the germline ends. CDR1 and CDR2 from the germline V gene are MDHEN and SYDVKM. CDR3 region: CASGSRAYEQYF. Here the CDR3 DNA reads TGTGCCAGCGGGTCCAGGGCCTACGAGCAGTACTTC. Together with reference TRBV28 and TRBJ2-7, the CDR3 gives the full variable domain: DVKVTQSSRYLVKRTGEKVFLECVQDMDHENMFWYRQDPGLGLRLIYFSYDVKMKEKGDIPEGYSVSREKKERFSLILESASTNQTSMYLCASGSRAYEQYFGPGTRLTVT.

This chain uses TRBV4-2 with TRBJ2-1, with TRBD2 as a possible D gene (5 bases). The germline V gene has CDR1 LGHNA and CDR2 YNFKEQ. The CDR3 has 15 amino acids. Trimming removed 1 base from V and 8 bases from J, with 15 bases in between. CDR3 amino acids: CASSQVPLGVYEQFF. The CDR3 nucleotides read TGTGCCAGCAGCCAAGTCCCGCTCGGGGTCTATGAGCAGTTCTTC.

The chain joins TRBV5-6 to TRBJ1-2; D uncertain. Germline lookup yields CDR1 SGHDT and CDR2 YYEEEE. The CDR3 runs to 12 residues. Trimming shortened V by 2 bases and J by 6 bases, and 8 bases separated the two germline ends. CDR3 sequence reads: CASSLLSDGYTF. The CDR3 DNA is TGTGCCAGCAGCTTATTATCCGATGGCTACACCTTC.